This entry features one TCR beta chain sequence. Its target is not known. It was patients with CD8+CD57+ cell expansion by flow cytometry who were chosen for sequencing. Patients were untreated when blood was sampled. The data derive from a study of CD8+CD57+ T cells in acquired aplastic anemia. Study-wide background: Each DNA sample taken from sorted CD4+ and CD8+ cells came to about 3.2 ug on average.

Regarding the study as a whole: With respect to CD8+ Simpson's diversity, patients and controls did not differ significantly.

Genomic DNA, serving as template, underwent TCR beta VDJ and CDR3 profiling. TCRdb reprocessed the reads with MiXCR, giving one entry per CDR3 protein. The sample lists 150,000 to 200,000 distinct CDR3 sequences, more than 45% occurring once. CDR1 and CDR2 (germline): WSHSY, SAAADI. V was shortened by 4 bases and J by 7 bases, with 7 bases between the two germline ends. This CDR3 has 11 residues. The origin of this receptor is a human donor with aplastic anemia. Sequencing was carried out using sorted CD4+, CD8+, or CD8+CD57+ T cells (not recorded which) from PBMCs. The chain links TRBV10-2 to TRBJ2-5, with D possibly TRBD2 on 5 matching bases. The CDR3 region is CASSVAGTQYF. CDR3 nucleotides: TGCGCCAGCAGTGTCGCGGGGACCCAGTACTTC.